This TCR beta chain was recovered during a study of blood T cell repertoires in COVID-19 (dated by TCRdb to 2019 to 2021). Context from the whole study: Samples from collaborators originated in the United States, Italy and Spain and spanned both the acute and convalescent phases of COVID-19. Deeply sampled blood TCRbeta repertoires from subjects exposed to, actively infected with, or recovered from COVID-19 were included in the dataset. A freely available public database, intended as a resource for researchers studying the immune response to SARS-CoV-2, is where the repertoires were released. The samples were drawn from two sources: the first 160 participants of the ongoing ImmuneRACE study, and 1,000 to 1,500 subjects contributed by 6 global collaborators. Where available, HLA class I and class II types were taken from metadata supplied by the sample provider and were not determined by assay-based typing. Sample metadata almost always included a de-identified subject ID, COVID-19 status, age in years and sex. The prospective study material was composed of cDNA or gDNA derived from T cells, B-cell-depleted T cells, or PBMCs. The study at large found these results: How much clinical and demographic metadata was included differed by source and by participant, and the metadata was provided uncurated.

TCRbeta CDR3 regions were amplified from genomic DNA using the immunoSEQ Assay, a bias-controlled multiplex PCR. Processing in the source paper ran as follows. Nucleated cell counts per sample were estimated from amplification of reference gene primers within the assay. To quantify the absolute abundance of each unique TCRbeta CDR3 rearrangement, sequence reads were collapsed and filtered. For each sample, productive Simpson clonality was calculated as the square root of Simpson's diversity index across productive rearrangements. The clones in this table, taken by TCRdb from immuneACCESS, are in-frame only. Not every clone is retained; where verified, under half of the shortfall comes from an unresolved V gene, and the cause of the rest is unknown. V, J and clone size were drawn from that table, and D and trimming were deduced from the DNA. The table for this sample lists approximately 120,000 clones; about 90% of them were counted only once. The ten largest make up about 17% of the sample.

Samples from volunteer blood donors who had recovered from COVID-19 were contributed by a second Seattle source. Each collaborating institution followed its own protocols to collect whole blood in K2EDTA tubes. For TCRbeta analysis, collaborator samples were shipped as frozen whole blood, as isolated PBMCs, or as DNA extracted from either sample type. In regard to this clone: The specificity of this receptor is unknown. The sample holds no much larger clone one base away, and base qualities are not on file.

CDR1 and CDR2, per the germline V gene, are SGHVS and FQNEAQ. V is reduced by 1 base and J by 1 base, leaving a spacing of 7 bases between them. The CDR3 goes from the cysteine to the phenylalanine over 14 residues. Kept here is only the CDR3 DNA, which spans 42 bases and is read in frame from base 1. This chain is built from TRBV7-8 and TRBJ1-1; no D gene call is confident. The receptor's source is a woman between 45 and 65 years old who had recovered from COVID-19. Sequencing was performed on peripheral blood. The nucleotides are TGTGCCAGCAGCTTAGGTCAGGCGAACACTGAAGCTTTCTTT. The resulting protein is CASSLGQANTEAFF.